Presented here are 3 T cell receptor beta chains from one specimen sequenced in a study of cytomegalovirus exposure and HLA in healthy donors. Amplification used 60 Vbeta primers and 13 Jbeta primers. Sequencing used immunoSEQ multiplex PCR; TCRdb keeps in-frame clones, though not all of them. The top ten clones hold 5.8% of a sample with 120,000 or so clones, 77% of them seen once. Input material: PBMCs. The receptor source for this set is a man between 18 and 29 years old in good health and CMV-seropositive.

This chain joins TRBV19 and TRBJ1-2; 7 bases match TRBD1. Germline CDR1 and CDR2: LNHDA and SQIVND (reference sequence). J gave up 4 bases and V 5 bases, and 4 bases lay outside the gene matches. The CDR3 covers 13 residues. The CDR3 nucleotides read TGTGCCAGTAGTGACAGGGACTTCTATGGCTACACCTTC. It encodes CASSDRDFYGYTF.

This chain uses TRBV18 with TRBJ1-5, with 7 bases identical to TRBD1. The V segment lost 0 bases and the J segment 1 base; nucleotides outside the gene matches: 0. Germline values: CDR1 KGHSH, CDR2 LQKENI. There are 15 residues in the CDR3. The CDR3 here is CASSPPGQSNQPQHF. CDR3 bases: TGTGCCAGCTCACCACCGGGACAGAGCAATCAGCCCCAGCATTTT.

The V call is TRBV6-5, the J call TRBJ1-1, with D uncertain. Deletions cut 6 bases from V and 1 base from J, with 9 bases between. The CDR3 totals 13 residues. Per the germline V gene, CDR1 is MNHEY and CDR2 is SVGAGI. DNA for the CDR3: TGTGCCAGCAGCCGTCTCAGGAACACTGAAGCTTTCTTT. Amino acids: CASSRLRNTEAFF.